Reported below is one T cell receptor beta chain. Antigen specificity is unknown. This specimen belongs to a study of shared clonotypes between healthy human individuals. Assay: immunoSEQ multiplex PCR; the TCRdb copy retains only in-frame clones and omits some. The sample carries about 1 million clones, under 80% recorded once. CDR3 length equals 16 residues. V shed 3 bases, J shed 4 bases, and the junction held 7 bases outside the gene matches. Germline V lookup: CDR1 KGHSH, CDR2 LQKENI. General study results and limits: Rarefaction indicated that sorted-subset sequencing remained incomplete although depth was large.

The receptor comes from a man between 18 and 35 years old in good health. The chain employs TRBV18 and TRBJ2-3, with 10 nucleotides matching TRBD2. Material for sequencing was memory CD4+ T cells sorted from blood. Subset reported: CD45RA-negative fraction. CDR3 sequence (DNA): TGTGCCAGCTCACCCCTGCCTAGCGGGAGCGCAGATACGCAGTATTTT. It specifies CASSPLPSGSADTQYF.